This T cell receptor beta chain comes out of a study of blood T cells in healthy people across ages. Study overall: Per two T cells, about one barcoded beta molecule was captured through template switching. The study's findings and limits: More naive CD4+ cells and higher diversity marked long-lived donors relative to aged donors. Per million T cells, TCR beta diversity dropped roughly linearly as age increased.

This CDR3 comprises 15 residues. Only a few counts were recorded for this clonotype. Its matching antigen is unknown. PCR was performed a second time for about 7 to 11 cycles using a sample-barcoded 5' primer and a J-beta primer mix. TCRdb re-derived calls from the 5' RACE reads in MiXCR, one entry per CDR3 protein. The sample has approximately 1.5 million distinct CDR3 sequences, 30% to 40% seen once. Sequenced material: blood. The sequence was collected from a woman aged 25 to 39 in good health. The chain employs TRBV21-1 and TRBJ2-7; no check of the table's D call, TRBD2, against the DNA was made. TRBV21-1 is a documented pseudogene. The CDR3 here is CASSNRVAGSYEQYF. The CDR3 DNA sequence: TGTGCCAGCAGCAACCGGGTAGCGGGAAGTTACGAGCAGTACTTC.